This TCR beta chain was sequenced during a study of CD8 T cells in Susac syndrome. RNA totalling about 0.45 to 1 ug underwent reverse transcription with random hexamers. TCRdb used MiXCR to reprocess the immunoSEQ multiplex PCR reads, holding one entry per CDR3 protein. Here the sample spans roughly 120,000 distinct CDR3 sequences, around 96% being singletons. Germline loops: CDR1 SGHDT, CDR2 YYEEEE. The CDR3 totals 14 residues. Trimming took 4 bases from V and 4 from J, leaving 14 bases between them. This clonotype was sampled from a human donor in good health. This chain uses TRBV5-6 with TRBJ2-5; D is ambiguous. Sequenced material: CD4+ T cells from PBMCs. This CDR3 is CASSTGMSGETQYF. The CDR3 nucleotides read TGTGCCAGCAGCACGGGCATGTCGGGAGAGACCCAGTACTTC.